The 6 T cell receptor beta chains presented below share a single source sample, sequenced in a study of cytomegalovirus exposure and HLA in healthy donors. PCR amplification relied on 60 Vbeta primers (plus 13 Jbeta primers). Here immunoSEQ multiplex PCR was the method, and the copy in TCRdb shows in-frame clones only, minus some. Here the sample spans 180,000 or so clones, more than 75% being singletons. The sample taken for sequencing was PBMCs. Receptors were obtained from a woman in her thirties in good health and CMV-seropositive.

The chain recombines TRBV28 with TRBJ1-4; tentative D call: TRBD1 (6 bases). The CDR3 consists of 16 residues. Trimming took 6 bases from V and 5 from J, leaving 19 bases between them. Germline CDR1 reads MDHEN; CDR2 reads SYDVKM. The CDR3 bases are TGTGCCAGCAGGTCGATACAGGGCATTATCAATGAAAAACTGTTTTTT. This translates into CASRSIQGIINEKLFF.

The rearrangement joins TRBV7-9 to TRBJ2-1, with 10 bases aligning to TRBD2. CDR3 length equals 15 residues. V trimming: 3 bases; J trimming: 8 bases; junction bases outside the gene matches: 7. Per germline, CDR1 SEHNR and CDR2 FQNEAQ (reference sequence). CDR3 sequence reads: CASSLTAGGPYEQFF. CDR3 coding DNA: TGTGCCAGCAGCTTGACAGCGGGGGGGCCCTATGAGCAGTTCTTC.

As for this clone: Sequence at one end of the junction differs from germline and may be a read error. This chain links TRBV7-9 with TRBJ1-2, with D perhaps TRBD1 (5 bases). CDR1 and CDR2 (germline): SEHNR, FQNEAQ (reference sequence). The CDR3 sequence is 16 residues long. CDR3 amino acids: CSSSFVSIWGGDGYTF. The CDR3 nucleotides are TGTTCCAGCAGCTTCGTCTCTATCTGGGGGGGAGATGGCTACACCTTC. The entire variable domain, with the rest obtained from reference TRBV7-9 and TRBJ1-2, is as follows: DTGVSQNPRHKITKRGQNVTFRCDPISEHNRLYWYRQTLGQGPEFLTYFQNEAQLEKSRLLSDRFSAERPKGSFSTLEIQRTEQGDSAMYLCSSSFVSIWGGDGYTFGSGTRLTVV.

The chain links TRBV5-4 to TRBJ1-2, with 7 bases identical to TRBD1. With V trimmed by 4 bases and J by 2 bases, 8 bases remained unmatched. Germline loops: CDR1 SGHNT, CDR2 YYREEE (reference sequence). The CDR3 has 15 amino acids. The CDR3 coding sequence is TGTGCCAGCAGCGCGAAACAGGGGACAAACTATGGCTACACCTTC. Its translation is CASSAKQGTNYGYTF.

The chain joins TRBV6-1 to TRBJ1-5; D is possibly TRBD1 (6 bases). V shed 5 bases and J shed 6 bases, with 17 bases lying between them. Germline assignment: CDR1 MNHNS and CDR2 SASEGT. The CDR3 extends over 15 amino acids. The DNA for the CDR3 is TGTGCCAGCAGTTCCGGGACAACGGTGGTTCAGCCCCAGCATTTT. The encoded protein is CASSSGTTVVQPQHF.

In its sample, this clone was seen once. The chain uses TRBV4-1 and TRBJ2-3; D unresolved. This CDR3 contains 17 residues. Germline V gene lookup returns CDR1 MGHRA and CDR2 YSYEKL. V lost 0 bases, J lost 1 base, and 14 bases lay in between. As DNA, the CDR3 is TGCGCCAGCAGCCAAGAATATATGGTAGCTGGCACAGATACGCAGTATTTT. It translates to CASSQEYMVAGTDTQYF.